A selection of T cell receptor beta chains follows, all from one sample in a study of T-cell memory formation after mild COVID-19. TCRdb processed the 5' RACE reads anew with MiXCR; each CDR3 protein has one entry. The sample contains fewer than 35,000 distinct CDR3 sequences, about 16% of which appear only once. Sequencing was carried out using PBMCs or a T cell subset sorted from them (not recorded which). The receptors derive from an adult who had mild COVID-19 (a few samples of this study predate the infection). Cell type and time point are not known. Both conserved end residues are part of each CDR3. Fields, in order: CDR3 protein, CDR3 DNA, clone size, D gene, V gene, CDR3 length, J gene. A D gene is named only where the DNA matches it firmly. Clone size, where shown, is once, few, many, or a class for clones that have expanded.

CDR3: CASSQGLDRGYRVLHF; DNA: TGCGCCAGCAGCCAAGGCCTGGACAGGGGGTATAGAGTCCTCCACTTT; size: -; D: TRBD1; V: TRBV4-3; length: 16; J: TRBJ1-6
CDR3: CASRRLAGEQETQYF; DNA: TGTGCCAGCCGAAGACTAGCGGGGGAACAAGAGACCCAGTACTTC; size: -; D: TRBD2; V: TRBV11-2; length: 15; J: TRBJ2-5
CDR3: CATSRDGDYEQYF; DNA: TGTGCCACCAGCAGGGACGGAGACTACGAGCAGTACTTC; size: many; D: -; V: TRBV15; length: 13; J: TRBJ2-7
CDR3: CASSESGGAARSYTF; DNA: TGTGCCAGCAGTGAATCTGGGGGGGCAGCGCGGAGCTACACCTTC; size: many; D: -; V: TRBV25-1; length: 15; J: TRBJ1-2
CDR3: CASSHQGGAVTYEQYF; DNA: TGTGCCAGCAGCCACCAAGGCGGGGCGGTAACCTACGAGCAGTACTTC; size: many; D: -; V: TRBV7-2; length: 16; J: TRBJ2-7
CDR3: CSVQGRGRTDLYEQYF; DNA: TGCAGCGTCCAAGGAAGAGGGCGGACGGATCTCTACGAGCAGTACTTC; size: many; D: -; V: TRBV29-1; length: 16; J: TRBJ2-7
CDR3: CASSQWGGQRTDTQYF; DNA: TGTGCCAGCAGCCAATGGGGGGGGCAGCGCACAGATACGCAGTATTTT; size: many; D: -; V: TRBV14; length: 16; J: TRBJ2-3
CDR3: CAVRGVGNTGELFF; DNA: TGTGCCGTCCGTGGGGTGGGGAACACCGGGGAGCTGTTTTTT; size: many; D: -; V: TRBV12-3/TRBV12-4; length: 14; J: TRBJ2-2
CDR3: CASSSGSYEQYF; DNA: TGTGCCAGCAGTTCCGGGTCCTACGAGCAGTACTTC; size: few; D: -; V: TRBV28; length: 12; J: TRBJ2-7
CDR3: CASGRGSYEQYF; DNA: TGTGCCAGCGGGCGGGGGAGCTACGAGCAGTACTTC; size: few; D: TRBD2; V: TRBV2; length: 12; J: TRBJ2-7
CDR3: CASSPGTGGDSPLHF; DNA: TGTGCCAGCAGCCCCGGGACAGGGGGAGATTCACCCCTCCACTTT; size: many; D: TRBD1; V: TRBV7-2; length: 15; J: TRBJ1-6
CDR3: CSAKDEGEGEQYF; DNA: TGCAGTGCCAAAGATGAGGGGGAGGGCGAGCAGTACTTC; size: -; D: -; V: TRBV20-1; length: 13; J: TRBJ2-7
CDR3: CATSDGGPRHSFF; DNA: TGTGCCACCAGCGATGGGGGGCCCAGACACTCTTTCTTT; size: -; D: -; V: TRBV15; length: 13; J: TRBJ1-1
CDR3: CASSRGQGQETQYF; DNA: TGTGCCAGCTCAAGAGGACAGGGGCAAGAGACCCAGTACTTC; size: many; D: TRBD1; V: TRBV18; length: 14; J: TRBJ2-5
CDR3: CATSDSAEASGRVYEQFF; DNA: TGTGCCACCAGTGATTCCGCGGAGGCTAGCGGGAGAGTATATGAGCAGTTCTTC; size: many; D: TRBD2; V: TRBV24-1; length: 18; J: TRBJ2-1
CDR3: CSAREERGGLIGTDTQYF; DNA: TGCAGTGCTAGAGAAGAGCGGGGAGGCCTTATTGGCACAGATACGCAGTATTTT; size: many; D: TRBD2; V: TRBV20-1; length: 18; J: TRBJ2-3
CDR3: CASSLTGVTEAFF; DNA: TGTGCCAGCAGCCTTACAGGGGTCACTGAAGCTTTCTTT; size: many; D: TRBD1; V: TRBV7-6; length: 13; J: TRBJ1-1
CDR3: CASSLTGGTEAFF; DNA: TGTGCCAGCAGCCTGACAGGGGGCACTGAAGCTTTCTTT; size: many; D: TRBD1; V: TRBV7-8; length: 13; J: TRBJ1-1
CDR3: CASSAMGTGVGELFF; DNA: TGTGCCAGCTCAGCGATGGGGACAGGCGTCGGGGAGCTGTTTTTT; size: many; D: TRBD1; V: TRBV18; length: 15; J: TRBJ2-2
CDR3: CAWSGSGRGETQYF; DNA: TGTGCCTGGAGTGGCAGCGGGAGAGGAGAGACCCAGTACTTC; size: many; D: TRBD2; V: TRBV30; length: 14; J: TRBJ2-5
CDR3: CASSPIFKNTEAFF; DNA: TGTGCCAGCTCACCAATCTTCAAGAACACTGAAGCTTTCTTT; size: -; D: -; V: TRBV18; length: 14; J: TRBJ1-1
CDR3: CASKVAYSTDTQYF; DNA: TGTGCCAGCAAGGTAGCGTATAGCACAGATACGCAGTATTTT; size: few; D: -; V: TRBV6-5; length: 14; J: TRBJ2-3
CDR3: CYSSGSGDEQFF; DNA: TGTTACTCTAGCGGGAGTGGGGATGAGCAGTTCTTC; size: many; D: TRBD2; V: TRBV2; length: 12; J: TRBJ2-1
CDR3: CASSLTGAPRDEQFF; DNA: TGTGCCAGCAGCCTAACAGGGGCCCCTAGGGATGAGCAGTTCTTC; size: many; D: TRBD1; V: TRBV6-1; length: 15; J: TRBJ2-1
CDR3: CASSLQTEYEQYF; DNA: TGCGCCAGCAGCTTACAGACAGAGTACGAGCAGTACTTC; size: many; D: -; V: TRBV5-1; length: 13; J: TRBJ2-7
CDR3: CASSPPTPSEQFF; DNA: TGTGCCAGCTCACCACCCACCCCAAGTGAGCAGTTCTTC; size: many; D: -; V: TRBV18; length: 13; J: TRBJ2-1
CDR3: CATSVDRGYGYTF; DNA: TGTGCCACCAGTGTGGACAGGGGCTATGGCTACACCTTC; size: -; D: TRBD1; V: TRBV24-1; length: 13; J: TRBJ1-2
CDR3: CASSVDPGGHSPLHF; DNA: TGTGCCAGCAGCGTCGATCCAGGGGGGCATTCACCCCTCCACTTT; size: -; D: TRBD1; V: TRBV7-2; length: 15; J: TRBJ1-6